These T cell receptor beta chains were read from a single sample in a study of blood T cell repertoires in COVID-19. Data came from immunoSEQ multiplex PCR; TCRdb stores just in-frame clones and leaves some out. The top ten hold around 0.67% of the sample, which has over 200,000 clones, 88% seen once. The specimen sequenced was peripheral blood. The receptors were sampled from a human donor in a cohort sampled during active COVID-19. The CDR3 runs from the conserved cysteine through the conserved F or W. Each record gives: J gene, D gene, clone size, V gene, CDR3 protein, CDR3 DNA. A D gene is named only where the DNA matches it firmly. Clone size is given for some rows only: seen once, a few or many times, or a class if the clone is expanded.

>TRBJ1-4|TRBD1|NA|TRBV24-1
CATSDPRQGGIATNEKLFF
TGTGCCACCAGTGACCCCCGACAGGGCGGGATTGCAACTAATGAAAAACTGTTTTTT
>TRBJ1-5|TRBD1|NA|TRBV29-1
CSVGDRENQPQHF
TGCAGCGTTGGGGACAGGGAAAATCAGCCCCAGCATTTT
>TRBJ1-6|NA|NA|TRBV19
CASGTGANSPLHF
TGTGCCAGTGGGACTGGAGCGAATTCACCCCTCCACTTT
>TRBJ2-7|NA|NA|TRBV18
CASSPGRDYEQYF
TGTGCCAGCTCACCGGGCAGAGACTACGAGCAGTACTTC
>TRBJ2-7|NA|NA|TRBV11-2
CASSPRDGSSYEQYF
TGTGCCAGCAGCCCCCGGGACGGGAGCTCCTACGAGCAGTACTTC
>TRBJ2-1|NA|NA|TRBV24-1
CATAGRVVGKPSYNEQFF
TGTGCCACGGCCGGCAGGGTAGTGGGGAAGCCCTCCTACAATGAGCAGTTCTTC
>TRBJ2-7|TRBD2|NA|TRBV27
CASIKREGGSYEQYF
TGTGCCAGCATAAAGAGGGAGGGTGGTTCCTACGAGCAGTACTTC
>TRBJ1-1|NA|NA|TRBV7-9
CASSPPAGLPSEAFF
TGTGCCAGCAGCCCCCCGGCGGGCCTCCCCTCTGAAGCTTTCTTT
>TRBJ1-3|TRBD1|NA|TRBV4-2
CASSQDRGAGNTIYF
TGTGCCAGCAGCCAAGACAGGGGGGCGGGAAACACCATATATTTT
>TRBJ2-7|NA|NA|TRBV9
CASSVGGLSSYEQYF
TGTGCCAGCAGCGTAGGAGGACTTAGCTCCTACGAGCAGTACTTC
>TRBJ2-7|TRBD2|few|TRBV7-9
CASSLGLAGYEQYF
TGTGCCAGCAGCCTGGGACTAGCGGGCTACGAGCAGTACTTC
>TRBJ2-7|TRBD2|NA|TRBV28
CASSLRLAGGPNEQYF
TGTGCCAGCAGTCTGAGACTAGCGGGAGGGCCCAACGAGCAGTACTTC